The T cell receptor (beta chain) under discussion was sequenced for a study of T cells in Graves' hyperthyroidism and ophthalmopathy. Study conclusions and caveats: Ophthalmopathy stood apart from stable hyperthyroidism in a 13 V-J model. Blood also held most thyroid clonotypes expanded beyond 0.001.

On the basis of clinical symptoms, serum thyroxine and TRAb, thyroid ultrasound and orbital computed tomography, diagnoses were made. CDR3 size: 14 residues. Germline V gene sequence: CDR1 LNHDA, CDR2 SQIVND (reference sequence). Trimming stripped 3 bases from V and 0 bases from J, with 8 bases between. To note about this clonotype: Its matching antigen is unknown.

RNA transcripts served as the template for amplifying TCR beta CDR3 regions. Carried out on the TCR CDR3, a first-round RT-PCR used the HTBI primer set. Via MiXCR, TCRdb re-called the multiplex PCR reads, giving one row per CDR3 protein. The profile shows around 240,000 distinct CDR3 sequences, roughly 15% of them singletons. The TCR comes from a woman between 40 and 55 years old with Graves' hyperthyroidism that later progressed to Graves' ophthalmopathy. The rearrangement uses TRBV19 and TRBJ1-2; D is ambiguous. What was sequenced was blood. CDR3 amino acids: CASSIKGANYGYTF. The CDR3 DNA reads TGTGCCAGTAGTATCAAGGGAGCTAACTATGGCTACACCTTC.